This T cell receptor (beta chain) was recorded in a study of blood T cells in healthy people across ages. Overall study: Template switching picked up about one barcoded beta molecule for each two T cells.

A second PCR of roughly 7 to 11 cycles used a sample-barcoded 5' primer and a J-beta primer mix. Through a template-switch adaptor with 12 random nucleotides, each cDNA molecule received a tag. Each sample provided no less than 2.5 million CDR3-containing paired-end reads. TCRdb re-called the 5' RACE reads with MiXCR, one entry per CDR3 protein. The table has approximately 1,100,000 distinct CDR3 sequences, under 45% seen once. Study-level points and caveats: CMV status of donors was unknown, possibly confounding expanded clonotype changes.

The CDR3 covers 13 residues. Trimming left V 4 bases short and J 0 bases short, with 6 bases between. Germline values: CDR1 KGHSY, CDR2 FQNENV. This clonotype appeared a few times. The antigen remains unidentified. The chain couples TRBV16 to TRBJ1-1; D unresolved. This TCR was sampled from a woman aged 55-75 years in good health. What was sequenced was blood. The CDR3 reads CASSPIMNTEAFF. The CDR3, as DNA: TGTGCCAGCAGCCCCATCATGAACACTGAAGCTTTCTTT.